These 32 T cell receptor beta chains were sequenced from one sample in a study of blood T cells in healthy people across ages. Through a sample-barcoded 5' primer and a J-beta primer mix, a second PCR was run for roughly 6 to 11 cycles. One entry per CDR3 protein results from TCRdb running MiXCR on the 5' RACE reads. The sample includes some 1.1 million distinct CDR3 sequences, more than 30% seen only once; the top ten take 10% to 15%. Sequences were obtained from blood. Receptors were obtained from a man between 18 and 35 years old in good health.

There are a few counts of this clonotype. The chain is built from TRBV20-1 and TRBJ2-5; weak D call: TRBD1 (5 bases). The CDR3 runs 14 residues. The V and J ends lost 2 bases and 2 bases respectively, with 12 bases between them. CDR1 DFQATT and CDR2 SNEGSKA come from the germline V gene (reference sequence). The CDR3 protein is CSARSQGRQETQYF. CDR3 sequence (DNA): TGCAGTGCTAGATCCCAGGGAAGGCAAGAGACCCAGTACTTC.

This clonotype was observed once. This chain joins TRBV9 and TRBJ2-2; 7 bases map to TRBD1. This CDR3 has 16 amino acids. The V segment lost 3 bases and the J segment 6 bases; nucleotides outside the gene matches: 11. Germline CDR1 and CDR2: SGDLS and YYNGEE. The CDR3 protein is CASSARQGLKPGELFF. The CDR3 DNA is TGTGCCAGCAGCGCTAGACAGGGTTTGAAGCCCGGGGAGCTGTTTTTT.

This clonotype is a singleton in its sample. The chain links TRBV9 to TRBJ1-2; no clear D gene. The CDR3 has 15 amino acids. Looked up from germline, CDR1 is SGDLS and CDR2 is YYNGEE. Trimming took 0 bases from V and 2 from J, leaving 11 bases between them. CDR3 sequence (DNA): TGTGCCAGCAGCGTAGGAGGGATGGAGAACTATGGCTACACCTTC. Its protein product is CASSVGGMENYGYTF. Based on the CDR3 plus reference TRBV9 and TRBJ1-2, the full variable domain is DSGVTQTPKHLITATGQRVTLRCSPRSGDLSVYWYQQSLDQGLQFLIQYYNGEERAKGNILERFSAQQFPDLHSELNLSSLELGDSALYFCASSVGGMENYGYTFGSGTRLTVV.

This clonotype came up a few times. The chain has TRBV7-3 and TRBJ1-2; no definite D call. The CDR3 spans 14 residues. The V gene lost 5 bases and the J gene lost 3 bases, with 13 bases spanning the gap. In germline, CDR1 is SGHTA, CDR2 FQGTGA. The CDR3 is CASSRTVTDYGYTF. The CDR3 DNA reads as TGTGCCAGCAGCCGCACAGTAACGGACTATGGCTACACCTTC.

This clonotype came up a few times. The chain recombines TRBV20-1 with TRBJ1-2; the match to TRBD1 covers 8 bases. The germline V gene has CDR1 DFQATT and CDR2 SNEGSKA (reference sequence). The V segment lost 3 bases and the J segment 6 bases; nucleotides outside the gene matches: 3. This CDR3 has 12 residues. CDR3 residues: CSARRQGNGYTF. CDR3 nucleotides: TGCAGTGCTAGGCGACAGGGGAATGGCTACACCTTC.

In nucleotides, the CDR3 is TGTGCCAGCAGTACCGGACAGGTTTTAGCTTTCTTT. Translating it yields CASSTGQVLAFF. The chain combines TRBV12-3 or TRBV12-4 with TRBJ1-1, with TRBD1 identical over 7 bases. Trimming cost V 5 bases and J 10 bases; bases outside gene matches: 7. This CDR3 region has 12 residues.

This chain connects TRBV3-1 to TRBJ1-6, with 9 bases identical to TRBD1. Trimming removed 0 bases from V and 3 bases from J; junction bases left unmatched: 12. The length of the CDR3 is 20 residues. Per germline, CDR1 LGHDT and CDR2 YNNKEL (reference sequence). CDR3 bases: TGTGCCAGCAGCCAAGACCGGGGGACAGGGAAAGCGGACTATAATTCACCCCTCCACTTT. Its translation is CASSQDRGTGKADYNSPLHF.

Note on this clonotype: Relative to the germline gene, one junction end is altered; a read error may explain this. The chain joins TRBV12-3 or TRBV12-4 to TRBJ2-2, with 8 positions matching TRBD1. The CDR3 contains 14 residues. Written as DNA, the CDR3 is TGTGACAGCACCCTAGGACAGGGTTCCGGGGAGCTGTTTTTT. Protein: CDSTLGQGSGELFF.

The rearrangement joins TRBV7-3 to TRBJ2-5, with D perhaps matching TRBD2 (5 bases). CDR1 is SGHTA, CDR2 FQGTGA, per germline. This CDR3 is 14 amino acids long. V was pared by 1 base and J by 2 bases, with 8 bases between. The CDR3 sequence: CASSLMSGQETQYF. The CDR3 DNA follows: TGTGCCAGCAGCTTAATGTCGGGGCAAGAGACCCAGTACTTC. Full variable domain (remainder filled in from reference TRBV7-3 and TRBJ2-5): GAGVSQTPSNKVTEKGKYVELRCDPISGHTALYWYRQSLGQGPEFLIYFQGTGAADDSGLPNDRFFAVRPEGSVSTLKIQRTERGDSAVYLCASSLMSGQETQYFGPGTRLLVL.

CDR3 sequence: CASSQVDRRGRAFF. In DNA, the CDR3 is TGCGCCAGCAGCCAGGTGGACCGGCGGGGGAGAGCTTTCTTT. This rearrangement joins TRBV4-1 to TRBJ1-1; D is perhaps TRBD1 (5 bases). CDR1 and CDR2 (germline): MGHRA, YSYEKL. Trimming pared 3 bases from V and 10 bases from J, leaving 18 bases between. This CDR3 comprises 14 residues.

The V and J genes are TRBV5-1 and TRBJ2-7; D gene uncertain. CDR3 size: 13 residues. V was trimmed by 0 bases and J by 7 bases, leaving 11 bases between them. The germline V gene encodes CDR1 SGHRS and CDR2 YFSETQ. CDR3 sequence reads: CASSLDVGAEQYF. In DNA form, the CDR3 reads TGCGCCAGCAGCTTGGACGTCGGAGCGGAGCAGTACTTC.

The chain combines TRBV20-1 with TRBJ2-7, with 8 bases aligning to TRBD1. The end of the DNA is better explained by TRBJ2-5, so the J call may be wrong. Germline loops: CDR1 DFQATT, CDR2 SNEGSKA (reference sequence). The CDR3 extends over 18 amino acids. Written as DNA, the CDR3 is TGCAGTGCTAGAGGGGGGTTCAGGCAGGGGGCTAGTTCAGAGACCCAGTACTTC. It yields the protein CSARGGFRQGASSETQYF.

The chain joins TRBV7-2 to TRBJ2-5; the D gene is possibly TRBD1 (5 bases). Germline V gene data show CDR1 as SGHTA and CDR2 as FQGNSA. Trimming shortened V by 1 base and J by 5 bases, and 17 bases separated the two germline ends. There are 16 residues in the CDR3. The CDR3 nucleotides are TGTGCCAGCAGCTTAGAGGAGCGCACCTCAGGGGAGACCCAGTACTTC. Translating gives CASSLEERTSGETQYF.

Only a few counts were recorded for this clonotype. CDR3 loop: CASSLGGDRQFF. CDR3 DNA: TGTGCCAGCAGCTTAGGGGGGGACAGACAGTTCTTC. This rearrangement joins TRBV7-9 to TRBJ2-1; D perhaps matches TRBD1 (7 bases). V gave up 1 base and J gave up 13 bases, with 11 bases separating them. This CDR3 comprises 12 residues. Germline V lookup: CDR1 SEHNR, CDR2 FQNEAQ (reference sequence).

The CDR3 region has the DNA TGTGCCAGCTCACCCGGGACAGTTAGGACTGAAGCTTTCTTT. Its protein is CASSPGTVRTEAFF. The rearrangement links TRBV18 to TRBJ1-1; TRBD1 matches 7 bases. The CDR3 contains 14 residues. V lost 3 bases, J lost 5 bases, and 6 bases stayed unmatched. Germline V gene sequence: CDR1 KGHSH, CDR2 LQKENI.

This clonotype was recorded once. The chain has TRBV5-1 and TRBJ2-3, with a possible D match to TRBD2 (5 bases). CDR1 SGHRS and CDR2 YFSETQ come from the germline V gene. Trimming shortened V by 4 bases and J by 2 bases, and 17 bases separated the two germline ends. The CDR3 extends over 16 amino acids. CDR3 in amino acids: CASSPQRGGNTDTQYF. The DNA for the CDR3 is TGCGCCAGCAGCCCCCAACGCGGAGGAAACACAGATACGCAGTATTTT.

Regarding this clonotype: At one end, the junction sequence differs from germline, possibly due to a read error. V and J are TRBV10-3 and TRBJ2-4, with a possible D match to TRBD1 (6 bases). Near its end, the DNA agrees better with TRBJ2-7, so the J call may be wrong. The germline gives CDR1 ENHRY, CDR2 SYGVKD. The CDR3 totals 14 residues. This CDR3 reads CVISSTGQSYEQYF. The DNA of the CDR3 is TGTGTCATCAGTTCAACGGGACAAAGCTACGAGCAGTACTTC.

This clonotype was found many times. The J gene is TRBJ1-2, the V gene TRBV2; perhaps TRBD1 as D (6 bases). This CDR3 region has 15 residues. Germline V gene data show CDR1 as SNHLY and CDR2 as FYNNEI. Trimming removed 8 bases from V and 4 bases from J, with 20 bases in between. CDR3 DNA sequence: TGTGCCAGCCCTGAGGCAGGGGCTTATAGCTATGGCTACACCTTC. This translates into CASPEAGAYSYGYTF.

This clonotype was seen only a few times. V is TRBV11-2 and J is TRBJ2-5, with a weak D call TRBD2 (6 bases). From germline, CDR1 is SGHAT and CDR2 FQNNGV. V lost 3 bases to trimming and J lost 12 bases, with 14 bases between them. This CDR3 comprises 12 residues. As DNA, the CDR3 is TGTGCCAGCAGCTTGGGTACCGGGAGAGAGTACTTC. Protein sequence: CASSLGTGREYF.

This clonotype appeared a few times. This may be a read error: a much more frequent sequence differs by one nucleotide. This sequence joins TRBV9 and TRBJ2-1; unclear D gene. Trimming cost V 0 bases and J 5 bases, with 6 bases left between them. Germline CDR1 reads SGDLS; CDR2 reads YYNGEE. The CDR3 is 13 amino acids. The CDR3 sequence is CASSVVTHNEQFF. The CDR3 DNA reads TGTGCCAGCAGCGTAGTGACCCACAATGAGCAGTTCTTC.

The rearrangement uses TRBV25-1 and TRBJ1-2, with D tentatively TRBD1 (6 bases). This CDR3 has 15 residues. Germline values: CDR1 MGHDK, CDR2 SYGVNS. V was cut by 0 bases and J by 3 bases, with 11 bases left in between. CDR3 sequence reads: CASSEYSGGDYGYTF. The CDR3 DNA follows: TGTGCCAGCAGTGAATATTCGGGGGGCGACTATGGCTACACCTTC.

Only a few counts were recorded for this clonotype. The V and J genes are TRBV10-3 and TRBJ2-1, with D possibly matching TRBD1 (6 bases). V was trimmed by 3 bases and J by 1 base, leaving 13 bases between them. CDR1 is ENHRY and CDR2 is SYGVKD in the germline V gene. This CDR3 comprises 16 residues. The CDR3 region is CAISEQGSPSYNEQFF. CDR3 sequence (DNA): TGTGCCATCAGTGAACAGGGCTCGCCGTCCTACAATGAGCAGTTCTTC.

Points on this clonotype: A read error may account for a junction end that differs from germline. V usage is TRBV14 and J usage is TRBJ1-2; D unclear. Germline V gene data show CDR1 as SGHDN and CDR2 as FVKESK. The CDR3 length is 17 residues. The CDR3 is CASSQDRYRGPNYSYTF. CDR3 nucleotides: TGTGCCAGCAGCCAAGATAGGTATCGGGGTCCCAACTATAGCTACACCTTC.

This clonotype appeared many times. The chain carries TRBV5-6 and TRBJ2-1; TRBD2 matches at 9 bases. The CDR3 is made up of 18 amino acids. The V gene end was trimmed by 1 base and the J gene end by 1 base; junction bases not matched to a gene: 9. Germline CDR1 and CDR2: SGHDT and YYEEEE. The CDR3 sequence: CASSLSSGGYISYNEQFF. In nucleotides, the CDR3 is TGTGCCAGCAGCTTGTCAAGCGGGGGGTACATTTCCTACAATGAGCAGTTCTTC.

This clonotype was detected only a few times. The CDR3 coding sequence is TGTGCCAGCAGCCAAGGTTTCGCTGAAGCTTTCTTT. Amino acid sequence: CASSQGFAEAFF. The chain is built from TRBV4-2 and TRBJ1-1; D remains ambiguous. CDR1 and CDR2 (germline): LGHNA, YNFKEQ. V lost 1 base, J lost 6 bases, and 6 bases lay in between. There are 12 residues in the CDR3.

V usage is TRBV14 and J usage is TRBJ1-2; D is unresolved. Germline values: CDR1 SGHDN, CDR2 FVKESK. Trimming removed 1 base at V and 7 bases at J, with 16 bases between. CDR3 length: 15 residues. The CDR3 loop is CASSQVKGNNAGYTF. The CDR3 DNA sequence: TGTGCCAGCAGCCAAGTGAAGGGAAACAACGCTGGCTACACCTTC.

In DNA, the CDR3 is TGTGCCAGCAGGGTGGGTCTCGGAGCTTTCTTT. Translation gives CASRVGLGAFF. The rearrangement joins TRBV12-3 or TRBV12-4 to TRBJ1-1; the D is unclear. V gave up 6 bases and J gave up 10 bases, with 12 bases separating them. The length of the CDR3 is 11 residues.

The V gene is TRBV21-1, the J gene TRBJ1-2; the table's D call of TRBD1 was not tested on the DNA. TRBV21-1 corresponds to a pseudogene. The CDR3 loop spans 12 amino acids. In nucleotides, the CDR3 is TGTGCCAGCCCGCGCCAGGCCTATGGCTACACCTTC. Its protein product is CASPRQAYGYTF.

The chain is built from TRBV12-3 or TRBV12-4 and TRBJ2-7, with 7 bases matching TRBD2. Unmatched junction bases numbered 9, after V lost 4 bases and J lost 12 bases. The CDR3 covers 12 residues. The CDR3: CASSSFGGRVYF. Here the CDR3 DNA reads TGTGCCAGCAGTTCCTTTGGAGGGAGGGTGTACTTC.

The J gene is TRBJ1-1, the V gene TRBV6-2 or TRBV6-3, with D unclear. Trimming removed 6 bases from V and 2 bases from J, with 10 bases in between. The CDR3 extends over 13 amino acids. CDR1 is MNHEY, CDR2 SVGEGT, per germline. The CDR3: CASRDAGNTEAFF. CDR3 DNA: TGTGCCAGCAGGGACGCGGGAAACACTGAAGCTTTCTTT.

This clonotype turned up a few times. J is TRBJ1-2 and V is TRBV29-1, with D possibly being TRBD1 (5 bases). This CDR3 has 15 amino acids. Germline V gene lookup returns CDR1 SQVTM and CDR2 ANQGSEA. V was cut by 3 bases and J by 5 bases, with 19 bases left in between. The CDR3 protein is CSVDPRTPLGYGYTF. The CDR3 coding sequence is TGCAGCGTTGATCCTAGGACACCGTTGGGGTATGGCTACACCTTC.

The chain links TRBV28 to TRBJ2-3; no definite D call. Germline loops: CDR1 MDHEN, CDR2 SYDVKM. This CDR3 is 12 amino acids long. The V and J ends lost 6 bases and 5 bases respectively, with 9 bases between them. The CDR3 region is CASRQRIDTQYF. The CDR3 DNA is TGTGCCAGCAGACAGCGCATAGATACGCAGTATTTT.